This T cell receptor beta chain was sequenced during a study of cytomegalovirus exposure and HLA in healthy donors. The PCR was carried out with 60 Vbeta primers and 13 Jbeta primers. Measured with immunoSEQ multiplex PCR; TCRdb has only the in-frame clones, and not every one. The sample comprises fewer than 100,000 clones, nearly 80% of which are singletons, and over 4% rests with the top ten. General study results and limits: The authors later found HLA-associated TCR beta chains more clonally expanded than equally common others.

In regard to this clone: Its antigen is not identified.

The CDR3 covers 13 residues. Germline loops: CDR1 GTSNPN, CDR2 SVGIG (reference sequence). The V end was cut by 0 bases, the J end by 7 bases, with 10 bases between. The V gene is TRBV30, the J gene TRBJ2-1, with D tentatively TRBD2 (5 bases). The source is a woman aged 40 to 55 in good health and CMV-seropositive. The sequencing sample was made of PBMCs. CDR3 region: CAWSVGQRNEQFF. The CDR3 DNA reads TGTGCCTGGAGTGTCGGGCAGCGGAATGAGCAGTTCTTC.